This passage covers 28 T cell receptor beta chains from one sample sequenced in a study of a mutant IDH1 vaccine in newly diagnosed glioma. Profiling relied on immunoSEQ multiplex PCR, and the TCRdb table lists in-frame clones only, not all of them. The table shows under 150,000 clones, with about 80% occurring only once. Which antigens these TCRs recognize remains unknown. Time point meaning: week 11, during vaccination. Vaccination used 300 ug of mutant IDH1 20-mer peptide per dose, with topical imiquimod. Sequenced material: PBMCs, taken from a glioma patient whose treatment included an IDH1 peptide vaccine. These receptors were collected from a middle-aged man with glioma.

This clone occurred a few times. The chain combines TRBV21-1 with TRBJ1-5. TRBV21-1 is classified as a pseudogene. The CDR3 spans 18 residues. The CDR3 loop reads CASSKTAGLAHSNQPQHF. The CDR3 DNA sequence: TGTGCCAGCAGCAAAACCGCCGGACTGGCTCATAGCAATCAGCCCCAGCATTTT.

The chain combines TRBV7-9 with TRBJ2-4; tentatively, D is TRBD1 (5 bases). The V end lost 0 bases, the J end lost 1 base, and 19 bases lay between the germline ends. The CDR3 covers 19 residues. Germline V gene lookup returns CDR1 SEHNR and CDR2 FQNEAQ (reference sequence). The DNA for the CDR3 is TGTGCCAGCAGCTTAGCGGGGCAGGGAAGGTGGGATGCCAAAAACATTCAGTACTTC. Translating gives CASSLAGQGRWDAKNIQYF.

This sequence joins TRBV5-5 and TRBJ1-5, with D hard to call. CDR3 length equals 14 residues. Germline CDR1 is SGHKS and CDR2 is YYEKEE (reference sequence). V gave up 4 bases and J gave up 6 bases, with 14 bases separating them. CDR3 DNA: TGTGCCAGCAGCCATTCGGGTGCGGGTCAGCCCCAGCATTTT. As protein: CASSHSGAGQPQHF. Using reference TRBV5-5 and TRBJ1-5 for the parts outside the CDR3, the full variable domain is DAGVTQSPTHLIKTRGQQVTLRCSPISGHKSVSWYQQVLGQGPQFIFQYYEKEERGRGNFPDRFSARQFPNYSSELNVNALLLGDSALYLCASSHSGAGQPQHFGDGTRLSIL.

The chain combines TRBV5-1 with TRBJ2-7; no firm D call. This CDR3 has 16 amino acids. The V and J ends lost 4 bases and 2 bases respectively, with 19 bases between them. The germline V gene encodes CDR1 SGHRS and CDR2 YFSETQ. This CDR3 is CASSPAGPRGPYEQYF. The DNA of the CDR3 is TGCGCCAGCAGCCCCGCCGGGCCTCGAGGCCCCTACGAGCAGTACTTC.

This clone has just one count. The chain has TRBV5-5 and TRBJ2-1; weak D call: TRBD1 (6 bases). The V end was cut by 1 base, the J end by 0 bases, with 14 bases between. From germline, CDR1 is SGHKS and CDR2 YYEKEE (reference sequence). CDR3 length: 17 residues. The CDR3 region has the DNA TGTGCCAGCAGCTTGTTTAACAGGGCCAGCTCCTACAATGAGCAGTTCTTC. Translating gives CASSLFNRASSYNEQFF.

The gene calls are TRBV20-1 and TRBJ1-3; D ambiguous. The CDR3 has 11 amino acids. The V and J ends lost 5 bases and 4 bases respectively, with 6 bases between them. Germline CDR1 reads DFQATT; CDR2 reads SNEGSKA (reference sequence). CDR3 sequence reads: CSARLGNTIYF. CDR3 sequence (DNA): TGCAGTGCTCGGCTCGGAAACACCATATATTTT.

This clone has just a few counts. The V and J genes are TRBV18 and TRBJ2-3, with TRBD2 identical over 12 bases. Unmatched junction bases numbered 7, after V lost 2 bases and J lost 4 bases. The CDR3 runs 17 residues. Germline loops: CDR1 KGHSH, CDR2 LQKENI. The CDR3 DNA is TGTGCCAGCTCACCATTTGCCCTAGCGGGAGGGCCAGATACGCAGTATTTT. This translates into CASSPFALAGGPDTQYF.

The chain's CDR3 is CATSRDPDNEQFF. CDR3 nucleotides: TGTGCCACCAGCAGAGATCCTGACAATGAGCAGTTCTTC. The V call is TRBV15, the J call TRBJ2-1; D unclear. This CDR3 is built from 13 residues. The V gene lost 0 bases and the J gene lost 5 bases, with 5 bases spanning the gap. Germline V gene sequence: CDR1 LNHNV, CDR2 YYDKDF (reference sequence).

The rearrangement joins TRBV4-3 to TRBJ2-7; no definite D call. Trimming took off 0 bases at V and 3 bases at J, with 6 bases between the two ends. The CDR3 runs to 13 residues. Germline V lookup: CDR1 LGHNA, CDR2 YSLEER. Written as DNA, the CDR3 is TGCGCCAGCAGCCAAGAGTATCTCTACGAGCAGTACTTC. Its protein is CASSQEYLYEQYF.

V and J are TRBV30 and TRBJ2-4, with TRBD2 matching over 10 bases. Germline V gene sequence: CDR1 GTSNPN, CDR2 SVGIG (reference sequence). Trimming cost V 4 bases and J 15 bases; bases outside gene matches: 9. The CDR3 has 12 residues. CDR3: CAWNLAGDSRYF. The CDR3 region has the DNA TGTGCCTGGAACCTAGCGGGAGATTCACGGTACTTC.

This clone was seen only a few times. The chain carries TRBV28 and TRBJ1-5; D gene ambiguous. With 3 bases removed from V and 7 bases from J, the gap between germline ends came to 13 bases. This CDR3 spans 14 amino acids. Per germline, CDR1 MDHEN and CDR2 SYDVKM. The CDR3 DNA is TGTGCCAGCAGTTTGTGGCGGGATCACCAGCCCCAGCATTTT. This encodes CASSLWRDHQPQHF.

This clone was observed a single time. This chain links TRBV15 with TRBJ2-5, with D possibly being TRBD1 (6 bases). Per the germline V gene, CDR1 is LNHNV and CDR2 is YYDKDF (reference sequence). The V and J ends lost 7 bases and 0 bases respectively, with 12 bases between them. The CDR3 has 14 amino acids. In nucleotides, the CDR3 is TGTGCCACCACGGCAGGGGCGGACCAAGAGACCCAGTACTTC. This codes for CATTAGADQETQYF.

The chain employs TRBV12-2 and TRBJ1-4. TRBV12-2 is designated a pseudogene. The CDR3 is 15 amino acids. CDR3 bases: TGTGCAAGTCGCTTAAGCCAAGGGTATGACGAAAAACTGTTTTTT. It codes for CASRLSQGYDEKLFF.

The chain carries TRBV7-9 and TRBJ1-2; 7 nucleotides match TRBD1. The CDR3 has 15 amino acids. CDR1 is SEHNR, CDR2 FQNEAQ, per germline (reference sequence). V shed 8 bases and J 7 bases; nucleotides not matched to a gene: 16. In nucleotides, the CDR3 is TGTGCCAGCCGGTCGGGACAGTGGGGCTCGGGTGGCTACACCTTC. Residues: CASRSGQWGSGGYTF.

The chain carries TRBV29-1 and TRBJ2-3; 8 positions agree with TRBD1. CDR3 length: 11 residues. The V gene end was trimmed by 7 bases and the J gene end by 7 bases; junction bases not matched to a gene: 4. CDR1 is SQVTM, CDR2 ANQGSEA, per germline. The CDR3 DNA follows: TGCAGCGACCGACAGGGGTATACGCAGTATTTT. Its translation: CSDRQGYTQYF.

The chain combines TRBV19 with TRBJ2-7, with a tentative D call TRBD2 (5 bases). V lost 10 bases, J lost 2 bases, and 18 bases lay in between. This CDR3 contains 14 residues. CDR1 LNHDA and CDR2 SQIVND come from the germline V gene (reference sequence). CDR3 region: CATSRTWGAYEQYF. The DNA of the CDR3 is TGTGCCACCTCTCGGACTTGGGGAGCCTACGAGCAGTACTTC.

This clone came up once. This chain connects TRBV2 to TRBJ2-4, with D possibly being TRBD1 (6 bases). Germline values: CDR1 SNHLY, CDR2 FYNNEI. This CDR3 contains 15 residues. The germline V and J ends were trimmed by 5 bases and 0 bases, with 11 bases remaining between them. CDR3 region: CASSPRTVAKNIQYF. CDR3 in DNA: TGTGCCAGCAGTCCCCGGACAGTAGCCAAAAACATTCAGTACTTC.

This clone showed up just once. This chain connects TRBV7-2 to TRBJ2-3, with D tentatively TRBD2 (6 bases). The V and J ends lost 6 bases and 3 bases respectively, with 19 bases between them. Germline lookup yields CDR1 SGHTA and CDR2 FQGNSA. This CDR3 has 16 amino acids. The CDR3 region is CASSQVTGEFTDTQYF. CDR3 DNA: TGTGCCAGCAGTCAGGTCACGGGGGAATTTACAGATACGCAGTATTTT.

The V and J genes are TRBV18 and TRBJ2-2, with TRBD1 identical over 9 bases. The CDR3 loop spans 15 amino acids. The trim removed 3 bases at V and 5 bases at J, leaving 4 bases unmatched. Germline values: CDR1 KGHSH, CDR2 LQKENI. CDR3 nucleotides: TGTGCCAGCTCACCTGGACAGGGGAGAACCGGGGAGCTGTTTTTT. Amino acids: CASSPGQGRTGELFF.

This clone has a handful of counts. The rearrangement uses TRBV4-1 and TRBJ1-4; the D is unclear. V lost 0 bases and J 4 bases, leaving 15 bases between the germline ends. Germline V gene data show CDR1 as MGHRA and CDR2 as YSYEKL. The CDR3 has 17 residues. The CDR3 loop reads CASSQDYPANGNEKLFF. The CDR3 DNA reads TGCGCCAGCAGCCAAGATTATCCCGCGAATGGTAATGAAAAACTGTTTTTT.

J is TRBJ1-2 and V is TRBV7-9; tentative D call: TRBD1 (6 bases). V was cut by 1 base and J by 4 bases, with 10 bases left in between. Germline CDR1 and CDR2: SEHNR and FQNEAQ (reference sequence). The CDR3 contains 14 residues. CDR3 residues: CASSLGTALYGYTF. The CDR3 nucleotides are TGTGCCAGCAGCTTAGGGACAGCCCTCTATGGCTACACCTTC.

The rearrangement links TRBV7-2 to TRBJ2-5; 12 nucleotides match TRBD2. The CDR3 extends over 14 amino acids. Unmatched junction bases numbered 6, after V lost 4 bases and J lost 9 bases. The germline V gene encodes CDR1 SGHTA and CDR2 FQGNSA. The CDR3 here is CASSYQTSGGSQYF. The CDR3 nucleotides read TGTGCCAGCAGCTACCAGACTAGCGGGGGCTCCCAGTACTTC.

The rearrangement joins TRBV21-1 to TRBJ2-1; the D call of TRBD2 is as the table states it, not checked on the DNA. TRBV21-1 is a pseudogene segment. This CDR3 contains 10 residues. In DNA form, the CDR3 reads TGTGCCAGCTTAGTTCACGAGCAGTTCTTC. It specifies CASLVHEQFF.

J is TRBJ1-1 and V is TRBV11-3; no firm D call. V lost 5 bases and J lost 4, with 14 bases in between. Germline CDR1 and CDR2: SGHNT and YENEEA. This CDR3 region has 14 residues. The CDR3 nucleotides are TGTGCCAGCAGCAGGGAGCCCACGGGCACTGAAGCTTTCTTT. Protein sequence: CASSREPTGTEAFF.

This rearrangement joins TRBV11-1 to TRBJ2-1; 11 bases agree with TRBD2. J lost 9 bases, V lost 5 bases, and 9 bases had no gene match. The CDR3 is 15 residues long. CDR1 is SGHAT and CDR2 is FQDESV in the germline V gene (reference sequence). CDR3 DNA: TGTGCCAGCAGCGCAAGACTAGCGGGATCTGGTGAGCAGTTCTTC. Translation: CASSARLAGSGEQFF.

This clone came up a few times. The chain recombines TRBV12-5 with TRBJ1-5; 9 positions agree with TRBD1. Per germline, CDR1 LGHNT and CDR2 FRNRAP. The CDR3 contains 18 residues. The V and J ends lost 0 bases and 2 bases, in that order; junction bases with no gene match: 8. The CDR3 region is CASGLVRGDRACNQPQHF. CDR3 in DNA: TGTGCTAGTGGTTTGGTACGGGGGGACAGGGCTTGCAATCAGCCCCAGCATTTT.

The chain carries TRBV7-2 and TRBJ2-3, with D possibly matching TRBD2 (6 bases). The CDR3 loop spans 14 amino acids. CDR1 is SGHTA and CDR2 is FQGNSA in the germline V gene. V shed 4 bases and J shed 3 bases, with 11 bases lying between them. The CDR3 loop is CASSSGGGTDTQYF. The DNA of the CDR3 is TGTGCCAGCAGCTCCGGGGGTGGGACAGATACGCAGTATTTT.

This sequence joins TRBV4-3 and TRBJ2-5; no definite D call. V was clipped by 0 bases and J by 3 bases, with 8 bases between them. This CDR3 has 14 residues. Germline CDR1 reads LGHNA; CDR2 reads YSLEER. As DNA, the CDR3 is TGCGCCAGCAGCCAAGATGCAGGAGAAGAGACCCAGTACTTC. It yields the protein CASSQDAGEETQYF.